This T cell receptor beta chain was observed in a study of blood T cell repertoires in COVID-19 (dated by TCRdb to the early 2020s). Regarding the research as a whole: Collaborator samples came from the United States, Italy and Spain and covered acute and convalescent phases of COVID-19. The repertoires were released in a freely available public database meant as a resource for research on the immune response to SARS-CoV-2. The material from the prospective study consisted of cDNA or gDNA derived from T cells, B-cell-depleted T cells, or PBMCs. Subjects who had been exposed to COVID-19, were actively infected with it, or had recovered from it provided the deeply sampled blood TCRbeta repertoires that made up the dataset. Samples came from the ongoing ImmuneRACE study (first 160 participants) plus 1,254 subjects from 6 global collaborators. A de-identified subject ID, COVID-19 status, age in years and sex were almost always included in the sample metadata. Where available, HLA class I and class II types were obtained from metadata supplied by the sample provider rather than from assay-based typing. Overall results and qualifications from the work: How much clinical and demographic metadata was included differed by source and by participant, and the metadata was provided uncurated.

The collaborating institutions used their own protocols to collect whole blood in K2EDTA tubes. For TCRbeta analysis, collaborators shipped samples in one of three forms: frozen whole blood, isolated PBMCs, or DNA extracted from either of those sample types. For this clone: The specificity of this receptor is unknown. It has no much larger one-base neighbor in the sample; base qualities were not kept.

TCRbeta CDR3 regions were amplified from genomic DNA by means of the immunoSEQ Assay, a bias-controlled multiplex PCR. Regarding the original processing steps: The number of nucleated cells in each sample was estimated from the amplification of reference gene primers within the assay. To quantify the absolute abundance of each unique TCRbeta CDR3 rearrangement, sequence reads were collapsed and filtered. For each sample, productive Simpson clonality was calculated as the square root of Simpson's diversity index across productive rearrangements. Sourced from immuneACCESS, this table was stored by TCRdb with only in-frame sequences that have V and J called. A share of the clones is absent; for the studies checked, an unresolved V gene accounts for under half, and the remainder has no known explanation. The V and J calls and clone size were taken over from that table, and D and trimming were inferred from the DNA. A total of 250,000 to 300,000 clones appear in this sample, approximately 81% of them only once. Roughly 2.9% of the sample comes from the top ten.

The source material was peripheral blood. This TCR was recovered from a woman aged 55-75 years with active or convalescent COVID-19.

The nucleotide sequence is given as TGTGCCAGCAGCCAAGATTACCGGGGAGGGTACTACGAGCAGTACTTC. Translated, this is CASSQDYRGGYYEQYF. This sequence uses TRBV4-2 and TRBJ2-7; 7 middle bases align to TRBD2. Germline trimming: 0 bases from V, 3 bases from J; junction bases outside gene matches: 8. The CDR3 contains 16 residues, cysteine and phenylalanine counted. The CDR3 DNA has 48 bases and is translated from base 1. In the germline V gene, CDR1 corresponds to LGHNA and CDR2 to YNFKEQ.